This T cell receptor beta chain was recovered during a study of OX40 agonist ivuxolimab in advanced cancers. At the level of the whole study: Ivuxolimab was an agonistic, fully human IgG2 monoclonal antibody directed against OX40 (CD134), a costimulatory receptor. Intravenous ivuxolimab was administered to patients every 2 weeks at six dose levels: 0.01, 0.1, 0.3, 1.5, 3 and 10 mg/kg. Among the approximately 54 dose-escalation patients, about 19 had hepatocellular carcinoma, about 15 melanoma, 9 renal cell carcinoma and 9 head and neck cancer. In the dose-escalation cohort, 82.7% of patients were male, and the mean age was around 60 years, with a range of roughly 20 to 80. Patients were allowed to have had prior anti-PD-1, anti-PD-L1 or anti-CTLA-4 therapy, and approximately 43% of the dose-escalation patients had previously received checkpoint inhibitors. Partial responses occurred in three dose-escalation patients, of whom one had hepatocellular carcinoma and two had cutaneous melanoma. Peripheral TCRbeta sequencing was intended to test whether TCR sequence diversity was altered and clonal T-cell expansion was caused by ivuxolimab. The paper describes the monotherapy dose-escalation part (N of about 47 patients) of the phase I trial of ivuxolimab.

Genomic DNA was isolated from the sorted cells so that the TCRbeta CDR3 region could be sequenced. The immunoSEQ Assay was used for sequencing of TCRbeta CDR3 regions. The table was pulled from immuneACCESS by TCRdb, which kept in-frame rearrangements only. Such tables lose some clones; where checked, under half of the loss comes from unresolved V genes, and the rest has no known cause. In this sample the table shows roughly 70,000 clones, more than 70% of which occur a single time. Approximately 0.5% of the sample rests with the top ten. Remarks on this clone: Its cognate antigen has yet to be identified. No much larger clone exists at a distance of one base, and base qualities are not known.

The trial excluded patients who had a history of autoimmune disease or who were on systemic immunosuppression. Peripheral blood for TCR sequencing was collected from all dose cohorts at baseline, on cycle 4 day 1, and on cycle 7 day 1. The samples were drawn from a first-in-human, open-label, multicenter phase I dose-escalation trial of ivuxolimab. The trial enrolled adults with locally advanced or metastatic head and neck squamous cell, hepatocellular, melanoma or renal cell carcinoma. Before TCR sequencing, CD4+ T cells and CD8+ T cells were sorted from peripheral blood as separate populations. Reading from cysteine to phenylalanine, the CDR3 counts 14 amino acids. The only DNA kept is the CDR3, 42 bases in frame from the first base. The germline V gene supplies CDR1 SGHRS and CDR2 YFSETQ. A distance of 15 bases separates the germline ends of V and J, which lose 4 bases and 6 bases respectively.

The full study reports these points: Low levels of normalized T-cell clonal expansion were also seen in some nonresponding patients. In the 0.1-3.0 mg/kg groups, partial responders had among the lowest normalized peripheral clonal expansion, particularly in CD8+ T cells. The antigen specificity of the clonally expanded peripheral T cells was not determined. After ivuxolimab, expanded clones were on average more numerous among CD8+ T cells than among CD4+ T cells. At doses of 0.1 to 3.0 mg/kg, clonal expansion of both CD4+ and CD8+ T cells in blood was seen between baseline and week 6.

The receptor comes from an adult with an advanced solid tumor such as melanoma, head and neck, liver or kidney cancer. This sample comprised CD4+ or CD8+ T cells sorted from blood, obtained in a trial of the OX40 agonist ivuxolimab. The chain joins TRBV5-1 to TRBJ2-3, and perhaps TRBD1 as D gene, on 6 matching bases. CDR3 protein: CASSLQGDEDTQYF. The nucleotide sequence reads as follows: TGCGCCAGCAGCCTACAGGGTGATGAGGATACGCAGTATTTT. Extended through the reference TRBV5-1 and TRBJ2-3 proteins, this CDR3 yields the full variable domain: KAGVTQTPRYLIKTRGQQVTLSCSPISGHRSVSWYQQTPGQGLQFLFEYFSETQRNKGNFPGRFSGRQFSNSRSEMNVSTLELGDSALYLCASSLQGDEDTQYFGPGTRLTVL.